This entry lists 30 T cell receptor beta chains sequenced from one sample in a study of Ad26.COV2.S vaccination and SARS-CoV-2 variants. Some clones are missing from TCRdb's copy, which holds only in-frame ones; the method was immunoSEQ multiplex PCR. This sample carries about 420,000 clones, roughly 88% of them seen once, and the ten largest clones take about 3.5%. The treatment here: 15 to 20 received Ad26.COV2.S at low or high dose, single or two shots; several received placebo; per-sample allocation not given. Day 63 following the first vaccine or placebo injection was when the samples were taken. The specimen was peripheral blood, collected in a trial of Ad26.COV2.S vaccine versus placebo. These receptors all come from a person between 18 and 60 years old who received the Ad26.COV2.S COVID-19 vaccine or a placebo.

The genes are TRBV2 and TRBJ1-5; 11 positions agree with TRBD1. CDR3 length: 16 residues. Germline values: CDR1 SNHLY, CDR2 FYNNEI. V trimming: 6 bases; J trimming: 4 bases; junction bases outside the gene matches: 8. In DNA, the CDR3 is TGTGCCAGCAGAGGAAAGGGACAGGGGGGAAATCAGCCCCAGCATTTT. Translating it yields CASRGKGQGGNQPQHF. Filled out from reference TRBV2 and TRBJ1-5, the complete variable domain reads EPEVTQTPSHQVTQMGQEVILRCVPISNHLYFYWYRQILGQKVEFLVSFYNNEISEKSEIFDDQFSVERPDGSNFTLKIRSTKLEDSAMYFCASRGKGQGGNQPQHFGDGTRLSIL.

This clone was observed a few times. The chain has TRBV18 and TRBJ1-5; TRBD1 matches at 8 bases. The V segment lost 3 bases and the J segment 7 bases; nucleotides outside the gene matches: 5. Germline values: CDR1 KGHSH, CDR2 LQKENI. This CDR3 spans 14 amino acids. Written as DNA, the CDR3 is TGTGCCAGCTCACCTGGACAGGGAGGCCAGCCCCAGCATTTT. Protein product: CASSPGQGGQPQHF. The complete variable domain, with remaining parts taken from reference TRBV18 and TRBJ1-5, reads NAGVMQNPRHLVRRRGQEARLRCSPMKGHSHVYWYRQLPEEGLKFMVYLQKENIIDESGMPKERFSAEFPKEGPSILRIQQVVRGDSAAYFCASSPGQGGQPQHFGDGTRLSIL.

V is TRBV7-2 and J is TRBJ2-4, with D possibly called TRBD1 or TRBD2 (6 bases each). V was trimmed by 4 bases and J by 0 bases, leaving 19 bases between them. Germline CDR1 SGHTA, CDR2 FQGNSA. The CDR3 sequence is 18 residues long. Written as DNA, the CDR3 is TGTGCCAGCAGCTACCCACTAGACGGGGGACAAGCCAAAAACATTCAGTACTTC. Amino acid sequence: CASSYPLDGGQAKNIQYF.

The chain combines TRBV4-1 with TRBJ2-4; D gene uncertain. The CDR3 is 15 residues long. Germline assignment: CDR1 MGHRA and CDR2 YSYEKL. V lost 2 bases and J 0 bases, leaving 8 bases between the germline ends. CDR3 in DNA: TGCGCCAGCAGCCAAAAACACCTAGCCAAAAACATTCAGTACTTC. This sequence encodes CASSQKHLAKNIQYF.

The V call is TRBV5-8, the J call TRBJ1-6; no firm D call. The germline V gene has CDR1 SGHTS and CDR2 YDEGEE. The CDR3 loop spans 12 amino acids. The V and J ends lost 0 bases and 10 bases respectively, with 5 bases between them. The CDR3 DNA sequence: TGTGCCAGCAGCTTGGGATGGTCACCCCTCCACTTT. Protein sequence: CASSLGWSPLHF.

CDR3 residues: CASNSKGQNGTVYPYEQYF. The CDR3 DNA sequence: TGTGCCAGCAACTCGAAGGGGCAAAATGGGACAGTTTACCCCTACGAGCAGTACTTC. V is TRBV21-1 and J is TRBJ2-7; TRBD1, the table's D call, was not compared with the DNA. TRBV21-1 is an annotated pseudogene. CDR3 length equals 19 residues.

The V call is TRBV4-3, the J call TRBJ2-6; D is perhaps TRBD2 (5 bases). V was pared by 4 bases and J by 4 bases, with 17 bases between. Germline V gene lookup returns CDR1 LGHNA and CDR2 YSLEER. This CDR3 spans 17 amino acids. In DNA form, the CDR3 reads TGCGCCAGCAGCCTCGGACTCACGCGGGCCGGGGCCAACGTCCTGACTTTC. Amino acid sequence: CASSLGLTRAGANVLTF.

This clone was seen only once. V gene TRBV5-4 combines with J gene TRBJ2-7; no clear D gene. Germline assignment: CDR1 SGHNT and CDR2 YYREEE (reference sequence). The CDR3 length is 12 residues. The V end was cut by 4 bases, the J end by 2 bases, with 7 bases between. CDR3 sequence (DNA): TGTGCCAGCAGCGTGATGACCTACGAGCAGTACTTC. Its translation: CASSVMTYEQYF.

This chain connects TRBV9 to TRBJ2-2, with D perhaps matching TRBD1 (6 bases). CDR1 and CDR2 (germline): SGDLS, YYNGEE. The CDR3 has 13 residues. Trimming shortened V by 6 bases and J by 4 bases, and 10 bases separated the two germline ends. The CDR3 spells CASTRGATGELFF. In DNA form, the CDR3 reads TGTGCCAGCACCAGGGGCGCCACCGGGGAGCTGTTTTTT.

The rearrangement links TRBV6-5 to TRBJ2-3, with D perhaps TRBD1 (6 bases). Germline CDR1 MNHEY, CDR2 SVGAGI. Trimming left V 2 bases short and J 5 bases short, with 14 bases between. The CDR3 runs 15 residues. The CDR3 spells CASSYTRDTVDTQYF. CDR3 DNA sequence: TGTGCCAGCAGTTACACCCGGGACACCGTAGATACGCAGTATTTT.

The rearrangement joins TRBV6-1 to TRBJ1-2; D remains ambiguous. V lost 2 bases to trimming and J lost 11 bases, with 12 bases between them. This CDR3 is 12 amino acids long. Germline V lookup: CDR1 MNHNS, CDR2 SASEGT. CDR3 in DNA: TGTGCCAGCAGTGAATGGATGATCGGTTACACCTTC. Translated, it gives CASSEWMIGYTF.

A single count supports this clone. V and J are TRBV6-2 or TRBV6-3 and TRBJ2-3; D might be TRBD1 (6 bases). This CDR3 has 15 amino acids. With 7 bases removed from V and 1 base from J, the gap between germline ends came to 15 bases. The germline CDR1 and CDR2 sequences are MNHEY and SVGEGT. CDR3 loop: CASNPTRQGTDTQYF. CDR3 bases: TGTGCCAGCAACCCCACTCGACAGGGCACAGATACGCAGTATTTT.

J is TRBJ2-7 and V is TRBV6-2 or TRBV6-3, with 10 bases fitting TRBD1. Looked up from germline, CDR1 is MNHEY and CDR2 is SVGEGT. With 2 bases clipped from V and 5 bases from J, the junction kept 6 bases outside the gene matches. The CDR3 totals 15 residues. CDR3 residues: CASSYPTGGKNEQYF. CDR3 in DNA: TGTGCCAGCAGTTACCCGACAGGGGGCAAGAACGAGCAGTACTTC.

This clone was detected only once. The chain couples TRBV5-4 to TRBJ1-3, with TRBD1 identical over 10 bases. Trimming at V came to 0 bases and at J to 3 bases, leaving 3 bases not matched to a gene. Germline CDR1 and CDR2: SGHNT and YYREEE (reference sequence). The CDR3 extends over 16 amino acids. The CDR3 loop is CASSLVGTGDGNTIYF. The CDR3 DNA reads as TGTGCCAGCAGCTTGGTTGGGACAGGGGATGGAAACACCATATATTTT.

The CDR3 nucleotides read TGCGCCAGCAGCCTTAGGACCACAGGGGAGGTCTCAGATACGCAGTATTTT. Encoded protein: CASSLRTTGEVSDTQYF. V usage is TRBV5-1 and J usage is TRBJ2-3; the D gene is possibly TRBD1 (7 bases). V lost 4 bases and J 4 bases, leaving 22 bases between the germline ends. Germline values: CDR1 SGHRS, CDR2 YFSETQ. This CDR3 has 17 residues.

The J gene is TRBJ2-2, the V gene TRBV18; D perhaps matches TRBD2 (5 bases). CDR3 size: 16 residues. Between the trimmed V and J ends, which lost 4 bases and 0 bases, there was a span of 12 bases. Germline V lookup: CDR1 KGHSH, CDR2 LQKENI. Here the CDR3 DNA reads TGTGCCAGCTCACTGTCTCCGGGGACGAACACCGGGGAGCTGTTTTTT. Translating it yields CASSLSPGTNTGELFF.

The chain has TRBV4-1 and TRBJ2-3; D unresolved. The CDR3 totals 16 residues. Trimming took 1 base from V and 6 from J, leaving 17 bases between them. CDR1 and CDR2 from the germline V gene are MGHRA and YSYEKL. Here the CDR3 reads CASSQVSTSIGDTQYF. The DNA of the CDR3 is TGCGCCAGCAGCCAAGTATCCACTTCTATAGGGGATACGCAGTATTTT.

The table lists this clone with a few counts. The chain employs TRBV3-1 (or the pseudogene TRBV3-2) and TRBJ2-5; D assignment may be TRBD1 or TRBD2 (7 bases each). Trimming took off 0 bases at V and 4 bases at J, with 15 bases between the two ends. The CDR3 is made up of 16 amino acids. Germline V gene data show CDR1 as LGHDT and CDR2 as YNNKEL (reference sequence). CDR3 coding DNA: TGTGCCAGCAGCCAAGATCAGGGGGGGTTGACAGAGACCCAGTACTTC. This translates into CASSQDQGGLTETQYF.

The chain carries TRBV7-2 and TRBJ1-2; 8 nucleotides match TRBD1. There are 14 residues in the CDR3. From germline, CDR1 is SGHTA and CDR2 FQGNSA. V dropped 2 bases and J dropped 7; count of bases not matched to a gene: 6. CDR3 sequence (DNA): TGTGCCAGCAGCTTATCCGGACAGGGTGGTGGCTACACCTTC. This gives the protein CASSLSGQGGGYTF. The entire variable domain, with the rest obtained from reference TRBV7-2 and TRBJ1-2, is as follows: GAGVSQSPSNKVTEKGKDVELRCDPISGHTALYWYRQSLGQGLEFLIYFQGNSAPDKSGLPSDRFSAERTGGSVSTLTIQRTQQEDSAVYLCASSLSGQGGGYTFGSGTRLTVV.

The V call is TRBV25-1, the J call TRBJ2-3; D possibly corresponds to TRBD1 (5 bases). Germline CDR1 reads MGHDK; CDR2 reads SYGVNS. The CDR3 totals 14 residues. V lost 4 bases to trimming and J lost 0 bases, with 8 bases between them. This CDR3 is CASSGGVSTDTQYF. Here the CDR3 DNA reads TGTGCCAGCAGTGGGGGCGTAAGCACAGATACGCAGTATTTT.

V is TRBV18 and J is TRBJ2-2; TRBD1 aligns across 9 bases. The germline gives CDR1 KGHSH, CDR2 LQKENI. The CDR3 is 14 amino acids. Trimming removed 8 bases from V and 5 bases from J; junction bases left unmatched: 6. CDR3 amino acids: CASTRTGDTGELFF. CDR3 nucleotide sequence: TGTGCCAGCACCAGGACAGGGGATACCGGGGAGCTGTTTTTT.

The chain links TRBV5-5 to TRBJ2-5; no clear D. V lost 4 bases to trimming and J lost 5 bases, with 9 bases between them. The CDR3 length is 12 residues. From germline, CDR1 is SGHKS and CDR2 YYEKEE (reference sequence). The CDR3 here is CASSQNGETQYF. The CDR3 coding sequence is TGTGCCAGCAGCCAGAATGGCGAGACCCAGTACTTC.

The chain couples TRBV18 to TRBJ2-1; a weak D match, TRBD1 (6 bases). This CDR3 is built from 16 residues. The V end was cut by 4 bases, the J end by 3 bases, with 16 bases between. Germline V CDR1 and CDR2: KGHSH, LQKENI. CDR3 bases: TGTGCCAGCTCACGGACGAGGGACACCTACTACAATGAGCAGTTCTTC. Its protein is CASSRTRDTYYNEQFF.

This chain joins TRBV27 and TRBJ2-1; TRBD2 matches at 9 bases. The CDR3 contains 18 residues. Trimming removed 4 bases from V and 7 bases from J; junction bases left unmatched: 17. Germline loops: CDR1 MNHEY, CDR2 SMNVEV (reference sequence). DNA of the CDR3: TGTGCCAGCAGTTCCCCCAGTGGACGGAGCGGGGGGAGAAATGAGCAGTTCTTC. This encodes CASSSPSGRSGGRNEQFF.

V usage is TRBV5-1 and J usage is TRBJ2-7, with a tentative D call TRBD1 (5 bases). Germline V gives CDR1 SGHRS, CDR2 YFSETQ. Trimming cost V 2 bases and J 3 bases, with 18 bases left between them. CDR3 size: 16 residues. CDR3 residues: CASSFRKRQGHYEQYF. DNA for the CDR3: TGCGCCAGCAGCTTCCGGAAGAGGCAGGGTCACTACGAGCAGTACTTC. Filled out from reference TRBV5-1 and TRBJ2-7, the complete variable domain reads KAGVTQTPRYLIKTRGQQVTLSCSPISGHRSVSWYQQTPGQGLQFLFEYFSETQRNKGNFPGRFSGRQFSNSRSEMNVSTLELGDSALYLCASSFRKRQGHYEQYFGPGTRLTVT.

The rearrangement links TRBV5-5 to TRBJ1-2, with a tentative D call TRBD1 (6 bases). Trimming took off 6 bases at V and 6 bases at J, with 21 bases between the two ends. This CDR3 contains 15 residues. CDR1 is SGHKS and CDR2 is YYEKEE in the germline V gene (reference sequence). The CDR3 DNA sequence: TGTGCCAGCATTACCTCTCGGGACATCCAAAATGGCTACACCTTC. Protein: CASITSRDIQNGYTF.

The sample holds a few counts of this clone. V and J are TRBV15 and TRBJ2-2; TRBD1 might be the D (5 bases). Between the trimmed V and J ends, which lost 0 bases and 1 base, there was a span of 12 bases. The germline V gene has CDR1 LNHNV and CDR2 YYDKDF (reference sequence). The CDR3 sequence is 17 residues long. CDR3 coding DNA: TGTGCCACCAGCAGAGATTGGGCACAGGAGAACACCGGGGAGCTGTTTTTT. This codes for CATSRDWAQENTGELFF. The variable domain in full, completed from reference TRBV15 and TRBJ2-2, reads DAMVIQNPRYQVTQFGKPVTLSCSQTLNHNVMYWYQQKSSQAPKLLFHYYDKDFNNEADTPDNFQSRRPNTSFCFLDIRSPGLGDTAMYLCATSRDWAQENTGELFFGEGSRLTVL.

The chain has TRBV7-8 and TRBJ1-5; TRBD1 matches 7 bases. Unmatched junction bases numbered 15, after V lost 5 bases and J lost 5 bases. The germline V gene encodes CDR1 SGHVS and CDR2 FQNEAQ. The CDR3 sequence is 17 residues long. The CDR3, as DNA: TGTGCCAGCAGCAGAGGCAGCCGGGACAGTAATCATCAGCCCCAGCATTTT. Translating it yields CASSRGSRDSNHQPQHF. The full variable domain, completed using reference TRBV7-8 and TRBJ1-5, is GAGVSQSPRYKVAKRGQDVALRCDPISGHVSLFWYQQALGQGPEFLTYFQNEAQLDKSGLPSDRFFAERPEGSVSTLKIQRTQQEDSAVYLCASSRGSRDSNHQPQHFGDGTRLSIL.

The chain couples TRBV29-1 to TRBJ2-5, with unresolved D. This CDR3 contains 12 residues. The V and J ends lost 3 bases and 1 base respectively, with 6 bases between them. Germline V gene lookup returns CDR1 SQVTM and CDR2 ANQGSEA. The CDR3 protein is CSVEVTQETQYF. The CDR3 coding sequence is TGCAGCGTTGAGGTGACCCAAGAGACCCAGTACTTC.

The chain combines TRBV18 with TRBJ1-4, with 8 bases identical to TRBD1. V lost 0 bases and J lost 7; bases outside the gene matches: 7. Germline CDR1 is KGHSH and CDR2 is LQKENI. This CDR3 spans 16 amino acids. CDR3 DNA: TGTGCCAGCTCACCACCGAGACAGGGGCTAGTTGAAAAACTGTTTTTT. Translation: CASSPPRQGLVEKLFF.